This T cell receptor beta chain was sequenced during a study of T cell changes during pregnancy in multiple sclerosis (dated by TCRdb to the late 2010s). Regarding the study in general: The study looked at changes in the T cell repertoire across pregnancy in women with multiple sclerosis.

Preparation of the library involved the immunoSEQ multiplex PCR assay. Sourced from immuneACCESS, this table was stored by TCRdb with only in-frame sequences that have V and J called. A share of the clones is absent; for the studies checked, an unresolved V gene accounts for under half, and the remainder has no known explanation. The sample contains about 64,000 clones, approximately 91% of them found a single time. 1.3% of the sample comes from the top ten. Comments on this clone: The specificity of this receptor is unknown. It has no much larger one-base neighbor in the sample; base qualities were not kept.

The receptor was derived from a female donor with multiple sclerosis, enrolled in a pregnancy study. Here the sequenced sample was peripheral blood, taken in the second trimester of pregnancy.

The sequence in DNA is TGCGCCAGCAGCCATGGCCAGGGGGCCGGTCAGCCCCAGCATTTT. Its translation is CASSHGQGAGQPQHF. Here the chain combines TRBV4-3 and TRBJ1-5; a stretch of 8 junction bases matches TRBD1. The germline V gene provides CDR1 LGHNA and CDR2 YSLEER. The CDR3 spans 15 residues, from the cysteine through the phenylalanine. Only the CDR3 DNA is retained, 45 bases long and in frame from the first base. Trimming accounts for 3 bases at V and 6 bases at J, while the number of junction bases matched to no gene is 7.